Listed below are T cell receptor beta chains from one sample, sequenced in a study of T cells in localized non-small cell lung cancer. Here immunoSEQ multiplex PCR was the method, and the copy in TCRdb shows in-frame clones only, minus some. Of fewer than 90,000 clones listed, around 82% were seen once; the top ten hold under 25%. The sequenced sample was PBMCs, obtained before any cancer treatment. Every receptor here comes from a man aged 40 to 75 with stage II squamous cell lung carcinoma. CDR3s include the opening cysteine and the closing phenylalanine or tryptophan. Each record gives: J gene, V gene, clone size, D gene, CDR3 DNA, CDR3 protein. The D gene is left open where the match is weak. Only some rows state a clone size, as once, few, many or a class for expanded clones.

j_gene: TRBJ1-1
v_gene: TRBV5-1
abundance: .
d_gene: TRBD1
CDR3nt: TGCGCCAGCAGCTTCCGGGACAGGGGAACTGAAGCTTTCTTT
CDR3aa: CASSFRDRGTEAFF

j_gene: TRBJ2-5
v_gene: TRBV7-9
abundance: .
d_gene: .
CDR3nt: TGTGCCAGCAGCCTTCTAGGGCACGTCCAAGAGACCCAGTACTTC
CDR3aa: CASSLLGHVQETQYF

j_gene: TRBJ2-7
v_gene: TRBV27
abundance: .
d_gene: TRBD2
CDR3nt: TGTGCCAGCGGCGACAAGACTAGCGGGGGTACCTACGAGCAGTACTTC
CDR3aa: CASGDKTSGGTYEQYF

j_gene: TRBJ2-5
v_gene: TRBV12-5
abundance: few
d_gene: TRBD1
CDR3nt: TGTGCTAGTGGTTTGGGGACAGGTCAAGGGACCCAGTACTTC
CDR3aa: CASGLGTGQGTQYF

j_gene: TRBJ1-2
v_gene: TRBV29-1
abundance: .
d_gene: .
CDR3nt: TGCAGCGTTGAAGAGGGGGTGGATGGCTACACCTTC
CDR3aa: CSVEEGVDGYTF

j_gene: TRBJ1-1
v_gene: TRBV11-1
abundance: .
d_gene: TRBD1
CDR3nt: TGTGCCAGCAGCTCTTTCCAGGGGGCCACTGAAGCTTTCTTT
CDR3aa: CASSSFQGATEAFF

j_gene: TRBJ1-1
v_gene: TRBV20-1
abundance: few
d_gene: .
CDR3nt: TGCAGTGCTTCCGGTGGCCCTGGGGCTTTCTTT
CDR3aa: CSASGGPGAFF

j_gene: TRBJ1-1
v_gene: TRBV2
abundance: .
d_gene: .
CDR3nt: TGTGCCAGCAGTGACTTATTCTTTCCGAACACTGAAGCTTTCTTT
CDR3aa: CASSDLFFPNTEAFF

j_gene: TRBJ2-5
v_gene: TRBV7-9
abundance: .
d_gene: TRBD1
CDR3nt: TGTGCCAGCAGCTTACAGGGGGTAGCCCAGTACTTC
CDR3aa: CASSLQGVAQYF

j_gene: TRBJ2-7
v_gene: TRBV7-3
abundance: .
d_gene: TRBD2
CDR3nt: TGTGCCAGCAGCCCAGGGGCGGGGGGCTACGAGCAGTACTTC
CDR3aa: CASSPGAGGYEQYF

j_gene: TRBJ2-1
v_gene: TRBV7-6
abundance: .
d_gene: TRBD2
CDR3nt: TGTGCCAGCAGCTTACTAGCGGGATCCTACAATGAGCAGTTCTTC
CDR3aa: CASSLLAGSYNEQFF

j_gene: TRBJ1-4
v_gene: TRBV4-2
abundance: once
d_gene: TRBD1
CDR3nt: TGTGCCAGCAGCCGTCAGGGGGGAGGGAATGAAAAACTGTTTTTT
CDR3aa: CASSRQGGGNEKLFF

j_gene: TRBJ2-1
v_gene: TRBV9
abundance: .
d_gene: TRBD2
CDR3nt: TGTGCCAGCAGCTCGACTCTTGGAGCGGGGGGGAATTACAATGAGCAGTTCTTC
CDR3aa: CASSSTLGAGGNYNEQFF

j_gene: TRBJ2-6
v_gene: TRBV28
abundance: .
d_gene: .
CDR3nt: TGTGCCAGCAGCCCCAGAGGGAGCTCTGGGGCCAACGTCCTGACTTTC
CDR3aa: CASSPRGSSGANVLTF

j_gene: TRBJ2-3
v_gene: TRBV29-1
abundance: .
d_gene: TRBD1
CDR3nt: TGCAGCGTTGGGACAGGGCTTTACACAGATACGCAGTATTTT
CDR3aa: CSVGTGLYTDTQYF

j_gene: TRBJ1-6
v_gene: TRBV2
abundance: .
d_gene: TRBD1
CDR3nt: TGTGCCAGCATCGGACAGGGGAGTTCACCCCTCCACTTT
CDR3aa: CASIGQGSSPLHF

j_gene: TRBJ2-1
v_gene: TRBV10-3
abundance: .
d_gene: .
CDR3nt: TGTGCCGCGCGGGGCACTAACAATGAGCAGTTCTTC
CDR3aa: CAARGTNNEQFF

j_gene: TRBJ2-3
v_gene: TRBV30
abundance: few
d_gene: TRBD2
CDR3nt: TGTGCCTGGAGTTTTCAGGCGGGAGCAGATACGCAGTATTTT
CDR3aa: CAWSFQAGADTQYF

j_gene: TRBJ2-2
v_gene: TRBV7-8
abundance: .
d_gene: TRBD1
CDR3nt: TGTGCCAGCAGCTTTACAGGGGGCGGCACCGGGGAGCTGTTTTTT
CDR3aa: CASSFTGGGTGELFF